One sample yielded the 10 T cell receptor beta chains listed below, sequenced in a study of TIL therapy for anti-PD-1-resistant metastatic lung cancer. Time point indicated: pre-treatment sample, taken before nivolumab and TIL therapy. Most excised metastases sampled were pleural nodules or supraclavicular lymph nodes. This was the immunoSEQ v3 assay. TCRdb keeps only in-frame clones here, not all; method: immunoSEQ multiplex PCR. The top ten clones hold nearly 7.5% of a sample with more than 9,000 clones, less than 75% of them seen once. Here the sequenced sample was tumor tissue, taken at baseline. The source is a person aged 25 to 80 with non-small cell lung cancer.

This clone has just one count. CDR3 DNA sequence: TGTGCCAGCAGCTCCCTCCTGGGAGAGACAGGGGAGGGCTACACCTTC. The encoded protein is CASSSLLGETGEGYTF. The rearrangement uses TRBV7-8 and TRBJ1-2; TRBD1 matches at 8 bases. Germline V gene sequence: CDR1 SGHVS, CDR2 FQNEAQ. This CDR3 is 16 amino acids long. Trimming at V came to 4 bases and at J to 8 bases, leaving 15 bases not matched to a gene.

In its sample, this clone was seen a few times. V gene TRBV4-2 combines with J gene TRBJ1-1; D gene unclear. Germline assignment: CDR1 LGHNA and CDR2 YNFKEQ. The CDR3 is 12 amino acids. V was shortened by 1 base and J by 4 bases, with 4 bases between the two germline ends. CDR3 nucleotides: TGTGCCAGCAGCCAAGCAAGCACTGAAGCTTTCTTT. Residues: CASSQASTEAFF.

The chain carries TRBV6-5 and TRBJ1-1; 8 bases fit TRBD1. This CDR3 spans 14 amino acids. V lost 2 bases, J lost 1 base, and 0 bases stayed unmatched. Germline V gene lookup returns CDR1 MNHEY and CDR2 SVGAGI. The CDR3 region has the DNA TGTGCCAGCAGTTACGGGACAGGGAACACTGAAGCTTTCTTT. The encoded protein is CASSYGTGNTEAFF.

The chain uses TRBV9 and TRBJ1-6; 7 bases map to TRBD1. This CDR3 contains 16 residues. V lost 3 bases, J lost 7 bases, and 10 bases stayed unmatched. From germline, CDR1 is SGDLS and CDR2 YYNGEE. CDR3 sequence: CASSGPLTGTNSPLHF. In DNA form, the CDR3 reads TGTGCCAGCAGCGGACCCCTGACAGGGACGAATTCACCCCTCCACTTT.

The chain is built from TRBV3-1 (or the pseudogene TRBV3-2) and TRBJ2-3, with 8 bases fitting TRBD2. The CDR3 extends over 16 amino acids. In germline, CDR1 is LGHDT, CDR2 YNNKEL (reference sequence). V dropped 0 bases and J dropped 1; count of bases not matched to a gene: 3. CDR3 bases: TGTGCCAGCAGCCAAGATACGGGGGGGGGCACAGATACGCAGTATTTT. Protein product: CASSQDTGGGTDTQYF.

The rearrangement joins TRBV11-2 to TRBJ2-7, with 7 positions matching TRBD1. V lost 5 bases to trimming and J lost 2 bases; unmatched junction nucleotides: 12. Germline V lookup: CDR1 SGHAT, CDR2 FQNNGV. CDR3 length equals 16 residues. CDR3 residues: CASSPKTGISAYEQYF. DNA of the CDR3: TGTGCCAGCAGCCCGAAGACAGGGATTTCCGCCTACGAGCAGTACTTC.

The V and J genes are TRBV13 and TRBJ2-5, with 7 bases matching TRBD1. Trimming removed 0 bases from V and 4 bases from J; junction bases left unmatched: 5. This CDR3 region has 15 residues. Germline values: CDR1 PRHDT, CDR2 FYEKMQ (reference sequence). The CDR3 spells CASSLGENRGETQYF. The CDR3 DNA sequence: TGTGCCAGCAGCTTAGGCGAAAACAGGGGAGAGACCCAGTACTTC. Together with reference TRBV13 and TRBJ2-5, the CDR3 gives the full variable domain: AAGVIQSPRHLIKEKRETATLKCYPIPRHDTVYWYQQGPGQDPQFLISFYEKMQSDKGSIPDRFSAQQFSDYHSELNMSSLELGDSALYFCASSLGENRGETQYFGPGTRLLVL.

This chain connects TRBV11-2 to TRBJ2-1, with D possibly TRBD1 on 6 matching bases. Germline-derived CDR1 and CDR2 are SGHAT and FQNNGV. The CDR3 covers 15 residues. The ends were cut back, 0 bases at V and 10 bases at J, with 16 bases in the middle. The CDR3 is CASSLDQVGGVEQFF. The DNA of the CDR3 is TGTGCCAGCAGCTTAGATCAGGTAGGGGGTGTGGAGCAGTTCTTC.

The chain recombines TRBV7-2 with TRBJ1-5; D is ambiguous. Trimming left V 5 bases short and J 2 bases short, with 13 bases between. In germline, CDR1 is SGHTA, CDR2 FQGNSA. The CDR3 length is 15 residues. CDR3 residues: CASSPGLSGNQPQHF. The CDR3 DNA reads TGTGCCAGCAGCCCCGGGCTATCGGGCAATCAGCCCCAGCATTTT.

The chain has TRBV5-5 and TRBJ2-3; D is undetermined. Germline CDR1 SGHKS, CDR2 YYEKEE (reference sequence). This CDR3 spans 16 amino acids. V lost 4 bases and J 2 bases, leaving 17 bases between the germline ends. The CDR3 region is CASSPTLQRLTDTQYF. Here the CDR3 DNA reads TGTGCCAGCAGCCCCACGCTACAGCGACTCACAGATACGCAGTATTTT.